Presented here are 20 T cell receptor beta chains from one specimen sequenced in a study of identical twins. One entry per CDR3 protein, called by TCRdb with MiXCR from the 5' RACE reads. The table records 450,000 to 650,000 distinct CDR3 sequences, roughly 15% of them present only once. The same sample was also studied in work on yellow fever vaccine responses in identical twins.

The source material was CD4+ T cells sorted from blood. Receptors originate from a woman younger than 35 in good health.

This clonotype was recorded a few times. V usage is TRBV29-1 and J usage is TRBJ1-1; a weak D match, TRBD1 (5 bases). CDR1 and CDR2 (germline): SQVTM, ANQGSEA. V shed 2 bases and J shed 6 bases, with 10 bases lying between them. There are 12 residues in the CDR3. This chain's CDR3 is CSVERRGAEAFF. Written as DNA, the CDR3 is TGCAGCGTTGAACGAAGGGGCGCTGAAGCTTTCTTT.

Only a few counts were recorded for this clonotype. The chain is built from TRBV6-1 and TRBJ2-5; D unclear. The CDR3 is made up of 13 amino acids. The germline V and J ends were trimmed by 4 bases and 3 bases, with 9 bases remaining between them. CDR1 MNHNS and CDR2 SASEGT come from the germline V gene. Here the CDR3 DNA reads TGTGCCAGCAGTGCAAGGCCCGAAGAGACCCAGTACTTC. Its protein product is CASSARPEETQYF.

This clonotype was seen a handful of times. V gene TRBV20-1 combines with J gene TRBJ2-3; D possibly matches TRBD1 or TRBD2 (5 bases each). Germline CDR1 DFQATT, CDR2 SNEGSKA (reference sequence). The CDR3 has 18 amino acids. Deletions cut 0 bases from V and 2 bases from J, with 21 bases between. CDR3 region: CSARDLWTGTDFTDTQYF. CDR3 nucleotide sequence: TGCAGTGCTAGAGATCTCTGGACGGGGACGGACTTCACAGATACGCAGTATTTT.

This chain uses TRBV2 with TRBJ2-3; 13 bases fit TRBD2. V trimming: 11 bases; J trimming: 2 bases; junction bases outside the gene matches: 16. CDR3 length: 18 residues. Germline CDR1 and CDR2: SNHLY and FYNNEI. The CDR3 is CALCLVGTSGAATDTQYF. For the CDR3, the DNA is TGTGCCCTCTGTTTAGTGGGGACTAGCGGGGCCGCCACAGATACGCAGTATTTT.

This sequence joins TRBV5-1 and TRBJ1-2; 7 bases match TRBD1. This CDR3 is built from 17 residues. CDR1 and CDR2 from the germline V gene are SGHRS and YFSETQ. J gave up 6 bases and V 1 base, and 15 bases lay outside the gene matches. CDR3 DNA: TGCGCCAGCAGCTTGAACAGGGGAGGTTTAATGGGAGATGGCTACACCTTC. Translated: CASSLNRGGLMGDGYTF.

This chain uses TRBV5-1 with TRBJ2-5, with a weak D call TRBD1 (6 bases). Trimming stripped 4 bases from V and 1 base from J, with 11 bases between. The CDR3 spans 14 residues. Germline V CDR1 and CDR2: SGHRS, YFSETQ. This chain's CDR3 is CASSVGQRQETQYF. The CDR3 bases are TGCGCCAGCAGCGTCGGACAGCGCCAAGAGACCCAGTACTTC.

The chain carries TRBV20-1 and TRBJ1-2; D uncertain. CDR3 length equals 13 residues. Trimming took 3 bases from V and 4 from J, leaving 12 bases between them. The germline V gene encodes CDR1 DFQATT and CDR2 SNEGSKA (reference sequence). CDR3 in amino acids: CSASKGPGYGYTF. CDR3 DNA sequence: TGCAGTGCTAGTAAAGGGCCGGGCTATGGCTACACCTTC.

This clonotype was observed a few times. V is TRBV10-3 and J is TRBJ2-3, with D perhaps TRBD1 (6 bases). Germline V gives CDR1 ENHRY, CDR2 SYGVKD. The CDR3 has 15 residues. V was shortened by 6 bases and J by 2 bases, with 15 bases between the two germline ends. Here the CDR3 DNA reads TGTGCCATCAGGTCCGGGACAACGGACACAGATACGCAGTATTTT. This translates into CAIRSGTTDTDTQYF.

The V call is TRBV3-1, the J call TRBJ1-4; unclear D gene. Trimming removed 0 bases at V and 8 bases at J, with 13 bases between. The germline V gene has CDR1 LGHDT and CDR2 YNNKEL (reference sequence). This CDR3 spans 15 amino acids. The CDR3 region is CASSQDRPLGEKLFF. DNA of the CDR3: TGTGCCAGCAGCCAAGATAGGCCCTTGGGGGAAAAACTGTTTTTT.

This clonotype has a handful of counts. The CDR3 sequence is CASSLVLRGGRNEQFF. DNA for the CDR3: TGTGCCAGCAGCTTAGTATTGAGGGGGGGCCGCAATGAGCAGTTCTTC. The chain carries TRBV7-2 and TRBJ2-1, with D perhaps TRBD2 (7 bases). Germline loops: CDR1 SGHTA, CDR2 FQGNSA. V gave up 1 base and J gave up 6 bases, with 16 bases separating them. The CDR3 has 16 residues. Filled out from reference TRBV7-2 and TRBJ2-1, the complete variable domain reads GAGVSQSPSNKVTEKGKDVELRCDPISGHTALYWYRQSLGQGLEFLIYFQGNSAPDKSGLPSDRFSAERTGGSVSTLTIQRTQQEDSAVYLCASSLVLRGGRNEQFFGPGTRLTVL.

This rearrangement joins TRBV19 to TRBJ1-5; D call uncertain. The CDR3 length is 14 residues. Deletions cut 3 bases from V and 0 bases from J, with 6 bases between. CDR1 and CDR2 from the germline V gene are LNHDA and SQIVND (reference sequence). CDR3 sequence: CASSMVTSNQPQHF. Here the CDR3 DNA reads TGTGCCAGTAGTATGGTTACTAGCAATCAGCCCCAGCATTTT.

V and J are TRBV27 and TRBJ2-1; perhaps TRBD1 as D (6 bases). Trimming removed 2 bases at V and 6 bases at J, with 8 bases between. Looked up from germline, CDR1 is MNHEY and CDR2 is SMNVEV (reference sequence). This CDR3 has 13 residues. CDR3 nucleotides: TGTGCCAGCAGTTTACGACAGGCCAATGAGCAGTTCTTC. Encoded protein: CASSLRQANEQFF.

This clonotype has just a few counts. The gene calls are TRBV3-1 and TRBJ1-4, with D maybe TRBD1 (5 bases). The V end was cut by 5 bases, the J end by 8 bases, with 15 bases between. This CDR3 region has 14 residues. Germline lookup yields CDR1 LGHDT and CDR2 YNNKEL (reference sequence). The CDR3 bases are TGTGCCAGCAGCTACACAGGCTTGGGGGAAAAACTGTTTTTT. Its protein is CASSYTGLGEKLFF.

The chain links TRBV5-1 to TRBJ2-5, with 7 bases fitting TRBD1. The CDR3 is made up of 15 amino acids. Per the germline V gene, CDR1 is SGHRS and CDR2 is YFSETQ. J lost 3 bases, V lost 0 bases, and 5 bases had no gene match. The CDR3 loop reads CASSLASGTEETQYF. CDR3 nucleotide sequence: TGCGCCAGCAGCTTGGCTTCCGGGACAGAAGAGACCCAGTACTTC. Looking up the rest from reference TRBV5-1 and TRBJ2-5 gives the full variable domain: KAGVTQTPRYLIKTRGQQVTLSCSPISGHRSVSWYQQTPGQGLQFLFEYFSETQRNKGNFPGRFSGRQFSNSRSEMNVSTLELGDSALYLCASSLASGTEETQYFGPGTRLLVL.

The V and J genes are TRBV4-2 and TRBJ2-2; 11 nucleotides agree with TRBD2. Unmatched junction bases numbered 7, after V lost 5 bases and J lost 5 bases. In germline, CDR1 is LGHNA, CDR2 YNFKEQ. The CDR3 contains 16 residues. The CDR3 is CASSSSGGELTGELFF. The DNA for the CDR3 is TGTGCCAGCAGCAGTAGCGGGGGGGAATTAACCGGGGAGCTGTTTTTT.

V usage is TRBV19 and J usage is TRBJ1-1; D uncertain. Germline V gene lookup returns CDR1 LNHDA and CDR2 SQIVND (reference sequence). Between the trimmed V and J ends, which lost 8 bases and 1 base, there was a span of 5 bases. The CDR3 consists of 11 residues. The CDR3: CASFRNTEAFF. CDR3 bases: TGTGCCAGTTTTAGGAACACTGAAGCTTTCTTT.

The rearrangement links TRBV18 to TRBJ2-5, with no clear D. Looked up from germline, CDR1 is KGHSH and CDR2 is LQKENI. The CDR3 totals 13 residues. The V and J ends lost 5 bases and 5 bases respectively, with 12 bases between them. The chain's CDR3 is CASSAMFSETQYF. In nucleotides, the CDR3 is TGTGCCAGCTCAGCGATGTTTTCCGAGACCCAGTACTTC.

This clonotype appeared a single time. A much larger clone lies a single base off, so this may be a read error. The J gene is TRBJ2-3, the V gene TRBV4-1; 7 nucleotides agree with TRBD1. CDR1 is MGHRA and CDR2 is YSYEKL in the germline V gene. J gave up 1 base and V 4 bases, and 8 bases lay outside the gene matches. This CDR3 has 16 amino acids. CDR3 sequence: CASSRTRDRGTDTQYF. CDR3 bases: TGCGCCAGCAGCCGGACCCGGGACAGAGGCACAGATACGCAGTATTTT.

The J gene is TRBJ2-1, the V gene TRBV28, with TRBD2 matching over 7 bases. The germline gives CDR1 MDHEN, CDR2 SYDVKM. The length of the CDR3 is 15 residues. J gave up 4 bases and V 5 bases, and 8 bases lay outside the gene matches. The CDR3 region is CASSPVAGFYNEQFF. Written as DNA, the CDR3 is TGTGCCAGCAGTCCAGTAGCGGGTTTTTACAATGAGCAGTTCTTC. Full variable domain (rest looked up from reference TRBV28 and TRBJ2-1): DVKVTQSSRYLVKRTGEKVFLECVQDMDHENMFWYRQDPGLGLRLIYFSYDVKMKEKGDIPEGYSVSREKKERFSLILESASTNQTSMYLCASSPVAGFYNEQFFGPGTRLTVL.

The chain combines TRBV6-1 with TRBJ2-1, with 11 positions matching TRBD1. After removal of 7 bases from V and 8 bases from J, the junction contained 4 bases not matched to a gene. Germline values: CDR1 MNHNS, CDR2 SASEGT. The CDR3 totals 13 residues. CDR3 in amino acids: CASTRTGGDEQFF. DNA for the CDR3: TGTGCCAGCACTAGGACAGGGGGCGATGAGCAGTTCTTC.